One and the same sample provided the 26 T cell receptor beta chains below, sequenced in a study of T cell repertoires in cytomegalovirus infection. TCRdb fed the reads into MiXCR, producing one record per CDR3 protein. Seen here are 150,000 to 200,000 distinct CDR3 sequences, 28% observed once, and the top ten hold approximately 30%. The sequencing sample was made of PBMCs. These receptor sequences come from a human donor in good health (CMV status not recorded). Some clones in this sample may be carry-over from other donors' samples.

The J gene is TRBJ1-1, the V gene TRBV20-1, with D unresolved. The germline gives CDR1 DFQATT, CDR2 SNEGSKA (reference sequence). Trimming left V 6 bases short and J 3 bases short, with 17 bases between. The CDR3 is 14 amino acids. This CDR3 reads CSAGRENGYTEAFF. The CDR3 nucleotides are TGCAGTGCCGGGAGGGAAAATGGTTACACTGAAGCTTTCTTT.

The chain links TRBV6-6 to TRBJ2-1; no definite D call. This CDR3 spans 12 amino acids. V was cut by 4 bases and J by 9 bases, with 10 bases left in between. Per the germline V gene, CDR1 is MNHNY and CDR2 is SVGAGI (reference sequence). CDR3 residues: CASSSLRGEQFF. CDR3 DNA sequence: TGTGCCAGCAGTTCCCTAAGAGGTGAGCAGTTCTTC.

This clonotype has just a few counts. The chain combines TRBV12-3 or TRBV12-4 with TRBJ2-4, with D perhaps matching TRBD1 (5 bases). CDR3 length: 16 amino acids. V was pared by 0 bases and J by 1 base, with 10 bases between. DNA of the CDR3: TGTGCCAGCAGTTTAGCGCTGGCAGGGGCCAAAAACATTCAGTACTTC. It codes for CASSLALAGAKNIQYF.

The table lists this clonotype with many counts. V is TRBV12-3 or TRBV12-4 and J is TRBJ2-2; D is uncertain. CDR3 length: 14 residues. The V and J ends lost 4 bases and 2 bases respectively, with 8 bases between them. The CDR3: CASSSGGNTGELFF. The DNA for the CDR3 is TGTGCCAGCAGTTCAGGCGGAAACACCGGGGAGCTGTTTTTT.

In its sample, this clonotype was seen many times. V usage is TRBV7-2 and J usage is TRBJ2-2; 7 bases fit TRBD2. The germline gives CDR1 SGHTA, CDR2 FQGNSA. The V segment lost 1 base and the J segment 2 bases; nucleotides outside the gene matches: 7. The CDR3 contains 17 residues. CDR3 residues: CASSLGLRGTNTGELFF. CDR3 DNA sequence: TGTGCCAGCAGCTTAGGGTTGCGGGGGACCAACACCGGGGAGCTGTTTTTT.

Concerning this clonotype: Germline and junction disagree at one end, which may indicate a read error. The CDR3 DNA reads as TGTGCCAACGGTAAAGAAGACGGGGCATCCTACAATACGCAGTTTTTC. Protein sequence: CANGKEDGASYNTQFF. V gene TRBV12-3 or TRBV12-4 combines with J gene TRBJ2-1; D may be TRBD1 or TRBD2 (5 bases each). The CDR3 has 16 amino acids.

This clonotype has just a few counts. The genes are TRBV10-1 and TRBJ2-1; D is tentatively TRBD1 or TRBD2 (5 bases each). This CDR3 has 16 residues. Trimming stripped 8 bases from V and 9 bases from J, with 26 bases between. CDR1 is WNHNN and CDR2 is SYGVQD in the germline V gene (reference sequence). The DNA for the CDR3 is TGCGCCAGCCGCGCGGGCGGTGGGGGTCCGAGAAGTGAGCAGTTCTTC. Its protein product is CASRAGGGGPRSEQFF.

This clonotype was recorded a few times. V gene TRBV29-1 combines with J gene TRBJ1-5, with 8 bases identical to TRBD1. The CDR3 has 17 amino acids. CDR1 and CDR2 (germline): SQVTM, ANQGSEA. J gave up 0 bases and V 8 bases, and 15 bases lay outside the gene matches. CDR3 bases: TGCAGCTGGGGCGACGGGACAGGACGATATAGCAATCAGCCCCAGCATTTT. It translates to CSWGDGTGRYSNQPQHF.

This clonotype was detected many times. This rearrangement joins TRBV12-3 or TRBV12-4 to TRBJ2-7; maybe TRBD1 (5 bases). The V end was cut by 5 bases, the J end by 6 bases, with 20 bases between. The CDR3 is made up of 15 amino acids. The CDR3 protein is CASSPPTRAGIEQYF. In DNA, the CDR3 is TGTGCCAGCAGTCCTCCGACCCGGGCAGGGATCGAGCAGTACTTC.

This clonotype was detected many times. The chain joins TRBV7-2 to TRBJ2-7; 11 nucleotides align to TRBD2. Germline V gene data show CDR1 as SGHTA and CDR2 as FQGNSA. The trim removed 0 bases at V and 0 bases at J, leaving 4 bases unmatched. The CDR3 totals 17 residues. CDR3 sequence: CASSLALLAGASYEQYF. The CDR3 coding sequence is TGTGCCAGCAGCTTAGCGCTACTAGCGGGGGCCTCCTACGAGCAGTACTTC.

This clonotype occurred a few times. The chain uses TRBV25-1 and TRBJ1-1, with TRBD1 matching 9 bases. The CDR3 sequence is 13 residues long. Germline CDR1 and CDR2: MGHDK and SYGVNS. The trim removed 6 bases at V and 5 bases at J, leaving 4 bases unmatched. The CDR3 DNA reads as TGTGCCAGCAGGGGGGGACAGGGAACTGAAGCTTTCTTT. Its protein is CASRGGQGTEAFF.

Note on this clonotype: Its ends do not fully match the called genes, so a read error is possible. The chain carries TRBV7-9 and TRBJ1-1; 7 nucleotides agree with TRBD1. Germline CDR1 reads SEHNR; CDR2 reads FQNEAQ (reference sequence). The CDR3 runs 14 residues. The CDR3 DNA sequence: TGTACCAGCACCCCCAGGGGGGTGAACACTGAAGCTTTCTTT. Amino acid sequence: CTSTPRGVNTEAFF.

The chain carries TRBV4-1 and TRBJ1-2; D uncertain. The CDR3 has 13 amino acids. V was pared by 4 bases and J by 8 bases, with 14 bases between. The germline V gene has CDR1 MGHRA and CDR2 YSYEKL. The CDR3 loop is CASSPAGVAGYTF. CDR3 in DNA: TGCGCCAGCAGCCCTGCCGGGGTTGCAGGCTACACCTTC.

The V gene is TRBV5-5, the J gene TRBJ2-1, with TRBD2 identical over 8 bases. The V gene end was trimmed by 4 bases and the J gene end by 5 bases; junction bases not matched to a gene: 8. CDR3 length: 15 amino acids. Per germline, CDR1 SGHKS and CDR2 YYEKEE (reference sequence). The CDR3 reads CASSGLGLGNNEQFF. The CDR3 bases are TGTGCCAGCAGCGGCCTGGGACTAGGGAACAATGAGCAGTTCTTC.

This chain joins TRBV6-6 and TRBJ1-2; D is uncertain. This CDR3 spans 13 amino acids. Germline CDR1 is MNHNY and CDR2 is SVGAGI (reference sequence). With 4 bases removed from V and 4 bases from J, the gap between germline ends came to 10 bases. For the CDR3, the DNA is TGTGCCAGCAGTTCCACAGCGGCCTATGGCTACACCTTC. It translates to CASSSTAAYGYTF.

This clonotype turned up a few times. The CDR3 DNA reads as TGTGCCAGTAGTATTCAACCAGGAATTGAGCAGTTCTTC. It yields the protein CASSIQPGIEQFF. V gene TRBV19 combines with J gene TRBJ2-1; D gene unclear. The CDR3 totals 13 residues. The V gene's germline CDR1 is LNHDA and CDR2 SQIVND (reference sequence). Trimming shortened V by 3 bases and J by 9 bases, and 12 bases separated the two germline ends.

CDR3 nucleotide sequence: TGTGCCAGCAGCCCTTTGACAGGAACTAATGAAAAACTGTTTTTT. This translates into CASSPLTGTNEKLFF. The gene calls are TRBV7-9 and TRBJ1-4; D may be TRBD1 (6 bases). There are 15 residues in the CDR3. V was cut by 5 bases and J by 1 base, with 11 bases left in between. Germline values: CDR1 SEHNR, CDR2 FQNEAQ (reference sequence).

The CDR3: CASSSITGGEDTQYF. CDR3 nucleotides: TGTGCCAGCAGCTCGATCACAGGGGGGGAAGATACGCAGTATTTT. V usage is TRBV5-5 and J usage is TRBJ2-3; D might be TRBD1 (8 bases). The V end was cut by 3 bases, the J end by 5 bases, with 16 bases between. Germline V CDR1 and CDR2: SGHKS, YYEKEE (reference sequence). CDR3 size: 15 residues. The full variable domain, in which reference TRBV5-5 and TRBJ2-3 provide the parts outside the CDR3, is DAGVTQSPTHLIKTRGQQVTLRCSPISGHKSVSWYQQVLGQGPQFIFQYYEKEERGRGNFPDRFSARQFPNYSSELNVNALLLGDSALYLCASSSITGGEDTQYFGPGTRLTVL.

The chain links TRBV18 to TRBJ2-7, with D possibly being TRBD2 (6 bases). Trimming cost V 6 bases and J 0 bases, with 18 bases left between them. CDR1 and CDR2 (germline): KGHSH, LQKENI. There are 16 residues in the CDR3. The CDR3 loop reads CASSARVEGFSYEQYF. CDR3 bases: TGTGCCAGCTCTGCCCGGGTGGAGGGGTTCTCCTACGAGCAGTACTTC.

This clonotype appeared many times. The chain is built from TRBV7-2 and TRBJ2-1, with a weak D call TRBD2 (6 bases). The germline V and J ends were trimmed by 2 bases and 7 bases, with 15 bases remaining between them. This CDR3 contains 15 residues. Germline loops: CDR1 SGHTA, CDR2 FQGNSA. CDR3 DNA sequence: TGTGCCAGCAGCTTACAGGATCGGGCGGGAAATGAGCAGTTCTTC. Translating it yields CASSLQDRAGNEQFF.

The table lists this clonotype with many counts. The chain is built from TRBV7-2 and TRBJ2-7; no reliable D call. V was pared by 10 bases and J by 0 bases, with 13 bases between. The CDR3 runs 13 residues. Germline lookup yields CDR1 SGHTA and CDR2 FQGNSA. The CDR3 loop is CATSQWVSYEQYF. DNA for the CDR3: TGTGCCACCTCCCAATGGGTCTCCTACGAGCAGTACTTC. The variable domain in full, with the rest retrieved from reference TRBV7-2 and TRBJ2-7, is GAGVSQSPSNKVTEKGKDVELRCDPISGHTALYWYRQSLGQGLEFLIYFQGNSAPDKSGLPSDRFSAERTGGSVSTLTIQRTQQEDSAVYLCATSQWVSYEQYFGPGTRLTVT.

This clonotype was observed a few times. This chain uses TRBV7-8 with TRBJ2-7; D is unresolved. This CDR3 has 13 amino acids. Between the trimmed V and J ends, which lost 5 bases and 3 bases, there was a span of 11 bases. Germline lookup yields CDR1 SGHVS and CDR2 FQNEAQ. Here the CDR3 reads CASSPLTFYEQYF. The DNA for the CDR3 is TGTGCCAGCAGCCCCCTAACTTTCTACGAGCAGTACTTC. Together with reference TRBV7-8 and TRBJ2-7, the CDR3 gives the full variable domain: GAGVSQSPRYKVAKRGQDVALRCDPISGHVSLFWYQQALGQGPEFLTYFQNEAQLDKSGLPSDRFFAERPEGSVSTLKIQRTQQEDSAVYLCASSPLTFYEQYFGPGTRLTVT.

The chain is built from TRBV10-3 and TRBJ1-5; D is uncertain. The ends were cut back, 0 bases at V and 5 bases at J, with 11 bases in the middle. The CDR3 has 15 residues. Per the germline V gene, CDR1 is ENHRY and CDR2 is SYGVKD. The CDR3 spells CAISESGEVDQPQHF. The CDR3 DNA is TGTGCCATCAGTGAGTCCGGGGAGGTGGATCAGCCCCAGCATTTT.

This clonotype was found a few times. The V and J genes are TRBV5-5 and TRBJ1-2, with D possibly being TRBD1 (5 bases). V gave up 6 bases and J gave up 8 bases, with 17 bases separating them. Germline V gene data show CDR1 as SGHKS and CDR2 as YYEKEE (reference sequence). There are 13 residues in the CDR3. The CDR3 DNA is TGTGCCAGCACCTCGGGAGGGGCGCAAGGCTACACCTTC. It codes for CASTSGGAQGYTF.

The rearrangement links TRBV2 to TRBJ2-7, with a weak D call TRBD2 (6 bases). Germline assignment: CDR1 SNHLY and CDR2 FYNNEI. The CDR3 contains 14 residues. V was clipped by 6 bases and J by 0 bases, with 12 bases between them. DNA of the CDR3: TGTGCCAGCAGATCTAGCGAGGTCTCCTACGAGCAGTACTTC. Amino acid sequence: CASRSSEVSYEQYF. Supplemented by reference TRBV2 and TRBJ2-7, the full variable domain reads EPEVTQTPSHQVTQMGQEVILRCVPISNHLYFYWYRQILGQKVEFLVSFYNNEISEKSEIFDDQFSVERPDGSNFTLKIRSTKLEDSAMYFCASRSSEVSYEQYFGPGTRLTVT.

In this sample, this clonotype turned up many times. The rearrangement joins TRBV7-2 to TRBJ2-1; D is undetermined. Germline V gene lookup returns CDR1 SGHTA and CDR2 FQGNSA. The CDR3 contains 15 residues. Trimming shortened V by 2 bases and J by 7 bases, and 15 bases separated the two germline ends. The CDR3 DNA follows: TGTGCCAGCAGCTTAAGGGCGCGCGGTCCAAATGAGCAGTTCTTC. It yields the protein CASSLRARGPNEQFF.